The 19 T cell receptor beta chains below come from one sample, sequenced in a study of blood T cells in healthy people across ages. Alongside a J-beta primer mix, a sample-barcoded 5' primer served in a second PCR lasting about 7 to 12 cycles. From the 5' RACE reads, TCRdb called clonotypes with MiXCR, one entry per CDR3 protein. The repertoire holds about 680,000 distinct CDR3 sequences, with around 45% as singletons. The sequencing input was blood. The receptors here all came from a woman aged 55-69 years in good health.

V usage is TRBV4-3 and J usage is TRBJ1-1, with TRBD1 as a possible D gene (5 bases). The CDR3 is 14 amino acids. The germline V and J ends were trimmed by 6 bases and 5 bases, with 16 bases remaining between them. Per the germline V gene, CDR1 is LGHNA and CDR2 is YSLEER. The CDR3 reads CASRRSTGETEAFF. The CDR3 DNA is TGCGCCAGCAGGCGTAGTACAGGAGAAACTGAAGCTTTCTTT.

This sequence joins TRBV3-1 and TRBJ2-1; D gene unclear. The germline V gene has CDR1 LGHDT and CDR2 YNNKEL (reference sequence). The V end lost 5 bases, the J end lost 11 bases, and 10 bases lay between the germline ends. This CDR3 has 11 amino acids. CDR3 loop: CASSSSSKQFF. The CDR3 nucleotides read TGTGCCAGCAGCTCAAGTAGTAAGCAGTTCTTC.

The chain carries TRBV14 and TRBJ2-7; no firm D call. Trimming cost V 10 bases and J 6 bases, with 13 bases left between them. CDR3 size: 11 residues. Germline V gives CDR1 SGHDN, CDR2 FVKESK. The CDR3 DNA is TGTGCCACTTCTATTGGAAGCGAGCAGTACTTC. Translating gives CATSIGSEQYF.

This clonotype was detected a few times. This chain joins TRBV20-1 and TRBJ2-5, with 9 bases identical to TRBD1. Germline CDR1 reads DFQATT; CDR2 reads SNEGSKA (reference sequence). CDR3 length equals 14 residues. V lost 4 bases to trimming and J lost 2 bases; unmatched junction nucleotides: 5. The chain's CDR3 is CSAIQGAGQETQYF. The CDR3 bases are TGCAGTGCTATACAGGGGGCTGGGCAAGAGACCCAGTACTTC.

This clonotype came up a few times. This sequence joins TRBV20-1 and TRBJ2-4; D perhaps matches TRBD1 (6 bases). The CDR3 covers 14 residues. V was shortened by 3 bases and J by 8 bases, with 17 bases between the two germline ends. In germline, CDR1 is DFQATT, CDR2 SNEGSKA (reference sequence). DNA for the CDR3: TGCAGTGCTAGGGCCCCGGGACATGGATACATTCAGTACTTC. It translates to CSARAPGHGYIQYF.

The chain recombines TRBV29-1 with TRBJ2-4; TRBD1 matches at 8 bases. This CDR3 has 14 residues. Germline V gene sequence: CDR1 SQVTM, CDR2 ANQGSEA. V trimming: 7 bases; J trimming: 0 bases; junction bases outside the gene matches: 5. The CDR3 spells CSAGQGLAKNIQYF. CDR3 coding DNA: TGCAGCGCTGGACAGGGTCTAGCCAAAAACATTCAGTACTTC. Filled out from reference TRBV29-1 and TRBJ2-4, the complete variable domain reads SAVISQKPSRDICQRGTSLTIQCQVDSQVTMMFWYRQQPGQSLTLIATANQGSEATYESGFVIDKFPISRPNLTFSTLTVSNMSPEDSSIYLCSAGQGLAKNIQYFGAGTRLSVL.

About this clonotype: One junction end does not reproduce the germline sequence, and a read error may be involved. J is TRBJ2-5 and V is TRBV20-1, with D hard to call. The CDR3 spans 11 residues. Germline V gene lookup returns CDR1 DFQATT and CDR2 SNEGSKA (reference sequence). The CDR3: CNARVRETQYF. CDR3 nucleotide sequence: TGCAATGCTAGAGTGCGGGAGACCCAGTACTTC.

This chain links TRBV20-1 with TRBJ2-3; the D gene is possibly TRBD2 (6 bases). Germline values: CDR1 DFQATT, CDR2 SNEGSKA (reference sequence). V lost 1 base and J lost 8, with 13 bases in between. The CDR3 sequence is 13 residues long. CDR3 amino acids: CSARGGDFFTQYF. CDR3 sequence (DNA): TGCAGTGCTAGAGGGGGGGACTTTTTTACGCAGTATTTT.

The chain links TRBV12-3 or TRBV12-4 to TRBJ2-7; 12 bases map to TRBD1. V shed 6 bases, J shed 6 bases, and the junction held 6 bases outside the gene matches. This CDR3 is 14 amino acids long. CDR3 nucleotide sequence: TGTGCCAGCAGGCAGGGACAGGGGGCTCGCGAGCAGTACTTC. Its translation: CASRQGQGAREQYF.

CDR3 residues: CASSGGTLGGYETQYF. The DNA for the CDR3 is TGTGCCAGCAGCGGGGGGACTTTAGGGGGCTATGAGACCCAGTACTTC. This sequence joins TRBV5-4 and TRBJ2-5; possibly TRBD1 for D (7 bases). The V gene's germline CDR1 is SGHNT and CDR2 YYREEE (reference sequence). With 4 bases removed from V and 5 bases from J, the gap between germline ends came to 21 bases. The CDR3 consists of 16 residues.

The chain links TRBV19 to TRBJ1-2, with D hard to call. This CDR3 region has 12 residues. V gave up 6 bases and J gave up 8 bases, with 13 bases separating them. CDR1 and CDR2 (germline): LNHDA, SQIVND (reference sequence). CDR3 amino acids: CASSPGWGGYTF. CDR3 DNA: TGTGCCAGTAGCCCCGGCTGGGGAGGCTACACCTTC.

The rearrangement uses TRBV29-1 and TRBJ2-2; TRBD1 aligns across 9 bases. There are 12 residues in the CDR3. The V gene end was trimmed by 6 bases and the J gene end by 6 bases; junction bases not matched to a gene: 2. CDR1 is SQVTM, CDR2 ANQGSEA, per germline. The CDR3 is CSVGTGSGELFF. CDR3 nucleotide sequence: TGCAGCGTAGGGACAGGGTCCGGGGAGCTGTTTTTT.

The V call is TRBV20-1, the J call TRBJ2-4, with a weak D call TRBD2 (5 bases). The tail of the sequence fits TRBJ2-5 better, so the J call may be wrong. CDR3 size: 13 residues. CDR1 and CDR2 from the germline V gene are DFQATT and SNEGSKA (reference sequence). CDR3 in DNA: TGCAGTGCTTTCCGGGATGAAGGAGAGACCCAGTACTTC. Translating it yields CSAFRDEGETQYF.

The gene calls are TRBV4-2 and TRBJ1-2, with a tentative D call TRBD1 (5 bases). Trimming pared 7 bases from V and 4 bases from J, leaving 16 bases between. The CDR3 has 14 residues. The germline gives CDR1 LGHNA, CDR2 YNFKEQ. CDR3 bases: TGTGCCAGCACCCCTGGGGGAGACTTCTATGGCTACACCTTC. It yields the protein CASTPGGDFYGYTF.

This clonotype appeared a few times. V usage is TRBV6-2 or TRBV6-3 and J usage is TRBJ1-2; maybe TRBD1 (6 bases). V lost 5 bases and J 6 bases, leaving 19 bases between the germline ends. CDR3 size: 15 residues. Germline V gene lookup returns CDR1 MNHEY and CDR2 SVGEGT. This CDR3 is CASSTTPDSEHGYTF. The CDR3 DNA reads TGTGCCAGCAGTACCACGCCGGACAGTGAGCATGGCTACACCTTC.

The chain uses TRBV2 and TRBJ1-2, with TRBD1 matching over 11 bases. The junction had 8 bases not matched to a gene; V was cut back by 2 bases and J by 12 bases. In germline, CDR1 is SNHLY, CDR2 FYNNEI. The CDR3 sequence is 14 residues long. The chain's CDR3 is CASSESGQGGVNTF. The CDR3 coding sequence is TGTGCCAGCAGTGAATCGGGACAGGGGGGGGTCAACACCTTC.

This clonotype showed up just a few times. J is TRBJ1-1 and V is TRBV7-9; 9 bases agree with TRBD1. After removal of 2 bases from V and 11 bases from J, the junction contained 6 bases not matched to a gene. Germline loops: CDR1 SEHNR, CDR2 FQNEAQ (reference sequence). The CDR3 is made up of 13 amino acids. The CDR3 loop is CASSLLQGARAFF. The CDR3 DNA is TGTGCCAGCAGCTTACTACAGGGGGCGCGGGCTTTCTTT.

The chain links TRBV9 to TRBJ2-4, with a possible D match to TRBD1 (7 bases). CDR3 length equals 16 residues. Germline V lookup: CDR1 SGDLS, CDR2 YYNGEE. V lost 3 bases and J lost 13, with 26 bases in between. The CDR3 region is CASSAAGGNSYGEQYF. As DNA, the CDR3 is TGTGCCAGCAGCGCGGCAGGGGGGAACTCCTACGGGGAGCAGTACTTC.

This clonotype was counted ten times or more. The chain's CDR3 is CASSLGTGPTGELFF. The CDR3, as DNA: TGTGCCAGCAGCTTGGGGACAGGGCCCACCGGGGAGCTGTTTTTT. This chain joins TRBV7-9 and TRBJ2-2; 9 nucleotides match TRBD1. Per the germline V gene, CDR1 is SEHNR and CDR2 is FQNEAQ (reference sequence). CDR3 length: 15 amino acids. Unmatched junction bases numbered 3, after V lost 3 bases and J lost 4 bases.